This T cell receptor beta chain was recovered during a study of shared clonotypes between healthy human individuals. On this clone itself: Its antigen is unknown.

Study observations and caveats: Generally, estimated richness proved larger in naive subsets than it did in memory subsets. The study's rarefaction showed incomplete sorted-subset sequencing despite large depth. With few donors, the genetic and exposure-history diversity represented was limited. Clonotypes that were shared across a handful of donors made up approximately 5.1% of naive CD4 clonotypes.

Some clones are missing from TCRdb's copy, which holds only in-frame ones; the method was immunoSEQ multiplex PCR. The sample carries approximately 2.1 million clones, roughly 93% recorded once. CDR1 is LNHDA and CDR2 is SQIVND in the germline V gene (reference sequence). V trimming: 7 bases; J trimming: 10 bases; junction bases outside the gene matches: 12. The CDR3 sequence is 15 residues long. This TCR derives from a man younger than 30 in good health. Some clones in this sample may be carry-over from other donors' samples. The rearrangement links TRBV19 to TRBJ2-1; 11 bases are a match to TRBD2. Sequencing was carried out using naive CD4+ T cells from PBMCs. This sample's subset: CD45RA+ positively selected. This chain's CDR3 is CASTKWGLAGGEQFF. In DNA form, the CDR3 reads TGTGCCAGTACTAAATGGGGGCTAGCGGGAGGCGAGCAGTTCTTC.